Below, 16 T cell receptor beta chains from the same sample are listed, as sequenced in a study of cytomegalovirus exposure and HLA in healthy donors. Primers included in the PCR were 60 Vbeta and 13 Jbeta primers. Data came from immunoSEQ multiplex PCR; TCRdb stores just in-frame clones and leaves some out. This sample's clone table lists roughly 79,000 clones. Specimen: PBMCs. The receptors shown here come from a man aged 25 to 45 in good health and CMV-seronegative.

V gene TRBV27 combines with J gene TRBJ1-2, with a possible D match to TRBD1 (5 bases). V lost 6 bases and J lost 6, with 17 bases in between. The germline gives CDR1 MNHEY, CDR2 SMNVEV (reference sequence). This CDR3 is 14 amino acids long. The CDR3 region is CASSLNADTHGYTF. CDR3 nucleotides: TGTGCCAGCAGCTTGAACGCGGACACCCATGGCTACACCTTC.

The chain employs TRBV11-3 and TRBJ1-3; 9 bases are a match to TRBD1. This CDR3 comprises 16 residues. V gave up 4 bases and J gave up 0 bases; unmatched junction bases: 4. Germline-derived CDR1 and CDR2 are SGHNT and YENEEA. CDR3 amino acids: CASSWTGAPSGNTIYF. Here the CDR3 DNA reads TGTGCCAGCAGCTGGACAGGGGCCCCCTCTGGAAACACCATATATTTT.

The chain uses TRBV11-2 and TRBJ2-7; D uncertain. Germline V gene data show CDR1 as SGHAT and CDR2 as FQNNGV. With 1 base removed from V and 2 bases from J, the gap between germline ends came to 12 bases. The CDR3 totals 15 residues. This chain's CDR3 is CASSLARGSPYEQYF. The CDR3 nucleotides are TGTGCCAGCAGCTTAGCCCGCGGTTCTCCCTACGAGCAGTACTTC.

The DNA of the CDR3 is TGTGCCAGCAGGCTAGCTAACTATGGCTACACCTTC. Translated: CASRLANYGYTF. The rearrangement links TRBV28 to TRBJ1-2, with D uncertain. Deletions cut 6 bases from V and 0 bases from J, with 5 bases between. CDR1 is MDHEN and CDR2 is SYDVKM in the germline V gene. The CDR3 is made up of 12 amino acids.

The gene calls are TRBV5-1 and TRBJ1-1; 8 bases line up with TRBD1. Germline lookup yields CDR1 SGHRS and CDR2 YFSETQ. V lost 0 bases to trimming and J lost 5 bases; unmatched junction nucleotides: 9. This CDR3 is 16 amino acids long. This CDR3 is CASSLGQGRGKTEAFF. The CDR3 DNA reads as TGCGCCAGCAGCTTGGGACAGGGGAGGGGTAAAACTGAAGCTTTCTTT.

The rearrangement uses TRBV7-9 and TRBJ1-2; TRBD1 matches at 8 bases. Germline-derived CDR1 and CDR2 are SEHNR and FQNEAQ (reference sequence). The V and J ends lost 5 bases and 7 bases, in that order; junction bases with no gene match: 6. This CDR3 has 13 amino acids. The CDR3 DNA follows: TGTGCCAGCAGCCCAGGACAGGGTGCTGGCTACACCTTC. Its protein product is CASSPGQGAGYTF.

The chain is built from TRBV19 and TRBJ1-2, with TRBD1 as a possible D gene (5 bases). CDR3 length: 12 residues. CDR1 is LNHDA and CDR2 is SQIVND in the germline V gene (reference sequence). With 10 bases removed from V and 2 bases from J, the gap between germline ends came to 11 bases. In nucleotides, the CDR3 is TGTGCCACCTACAGGTTCAACTATGGCTACACCTTC. Translating it yields CATYRFNYGYTF.

The chain combines TRBV25-1 with TRBJ2-3; no definite D call. This CDR3 has 14 amino acids. The ends were cut back, 9 bases at V and 0 bases at J, with 13 bases in the middle. The germline gives CDR1 MGHDK, CDR2 SYGVNS. The CDR3 loop reads CASRPRSSTDTQYF. CDR3 bases: TGTGCCAGTAGACCAAGGAGTAGCACAGATACGCAGTATTTT.

J is TRBJ2-7 and V is TRBV6-1; D gene ambiguous. The CDR3 extends over 15 amino acids. CDR1 MNHNS and CDR2 SASEGT come from the germline V gene. The germline V and J ends were trimmed by 2 bases and 2 bases, with 13 bases remaining between them. The CDR3 spells CASSEYVTAAYEQYF. The CDR3 nucleotides are TGTGCCAGCAGTGAATATGTCACTGCTGCCTACGAGCAGTACTTC.

The chain carries TRBV18 and TRBJ2-3; 8 bases match TRBD2. Germline CDR1 KGHSH, CDR2 LQKENI. V lost 3 bases to trimming and J lost 4 bases; unmatched junction nucleotides: 3. The CDR3 length is 14 residues. The DNA for the CDR3 is TGTGCCAGCTCACCCGGGAGGGTGGCAGATACGCAGTATTTT. This encodes CASSPGRVADTQYF.

This chain joins TRBV5-1 and TRBJ2-2; possibly TRBD2 for D (5 bases). Germline V lookup: CDR1 SGHRS, CDR2 YFSETQ. V lost 4 bases and J 2 bases, leaving 9 bases between the germline ends. CDR3 size: 14 residues. CDR3 sequence: CASSPRTNTGELFF. CDR3 nucleotide sequence: TGCGCCAGCAGCCCCCGGACTAACACCGGGGAGCTGTTTTTT.

V usage is TRBV4-2 and J usage is TRBJ2-5, with 9 positions matching TRBD2. The end of the DNA is better explained by TRBJ2-7, so the J call may be wrong. The CDR3 spans 16 residues. From germline, CDR1 is LGHNA and CDR2 YNFKEQ. CDR3 loop: CASSQDLAGTGHEQYF. Here the CDR3 DNA reads TGTGCCAGCAGCCAAGATCTAGCGGGGACGGGCCACGAGCAGTACTTC.

The V and J genes are TRBV7-9 and TRBJ2-7; 11 positions agree with TRBD2. The CDR3 has 18 residues. The germline CDR1 and CDR2 sequences are SEHNR and FQNEAQ (reference sequence). V trimming: 5 bases; J trimming: 2 bases; junction bases outside the gene matches: 14. CDR3 sequence (DNA): TGTGCCAGCAGCCCCCCATTGATAGCGGGAGGGAATACCTACGAGCAGTACTTC. It codes for CASSPPLIAGGNTYEQYF.

The J gene is TRBJ2-1, the V gene TRBV11-3; possibly TRBD2 for D (6 bases). The CDR3 is 14 residues long. V gave up 3 bases and J gave up 7 bases, with 13 bases separating them. The germline CDR1 and CDR2 sequences are SGHNT and YENEEA. The CDR3 region is CASSLEGGGNEQFF. The DNA of the CDR3 is TGTGCCAGCAGCTTGGAGGGAGGAGGAAATGAGCAGTTCTTC.

The rearrangement joins TRBV18 to TRBJ2-1; 9 nucleotides align to TRBD2. The ends lost 3 bases at V and 7 bases at J; junction bases unmatched: 10. This CDR3 has 16 amino acids. Looked up from germline, CDR1 is KGHSH and CDR2 is LQKENI. In nucleotides, the CDR3 is TGTGCCAGCTCACCGATTTTAGCGGGAGCAACTAATGAGCAGTTCTTC. Protein: CASSPILAGATNEQFF.

The CDR3 DNA reads as TGTGCCAGCAGCTTCTCCCCGGACAGTAGCTATGGCTACACCTTC. It specifies CASSFSPDSSYGYTF. The chain combines TRBV11-3 with TRBJ1-2, with D tentatively TRBD1 (6 bases). The V end lost 3 bases, the J end lost 4 bases, and 15 bases lay between the germline ends. Looked up from germline, CDR1 is SGHNT and CDR2 is YENEEA. This CDR3 is built from 15 residues.